Listed below are T cell receptor beta chains from one sample, sequenced in a study of T-cell memory formation after mild COVID-19. TCRdb re-called the 5' RACE reads with MiXCR, one entry per CDR3 protein. Of 110,000 or so distinct CDR3 sequences in the sample, 22% are singletons; the top ten hold under 50%. Specimen: PBMCs or a T cell subset sorted from them (not recorded which). The origin of the receptors is a man younger than 35 who had mild COVID-19 (a few samples of this study predate the infection). Cell type and time point are not known. Both conserved end residues are part of each CDR3. D genes are given only for firm matches. Clone size appears in some rows only: once, few, many, or a class for an expanded clone.

CDR3	DNA	V	J	size	D
CATKGPRTGRLEYF	TGTGCCACCAAGGGGCCGAGGACAGGTCGTTTGGAGTACTTC	TRBV15	TRBJ2-7	few	TRBD1
CAWSVGQGAYNEQFF	TGTGCCTGGAGCGTCGGACAGGGCGCCTACAATGAGCAGTTCTTC	TRBV30	TRBJ2-1	.	TRBD1
CASTLGEQADIQYF	TGTGCCAGCACCCTAGGGGAGCAGGCGGACATTCAGTACTTC	TRBV7-9	TRBJ2-4	.	.
CSVEGFSGATNTGELFF	TGCAGCGTTGAAGGGTTTAGCGGGGCGACGAACACCGGGGAGCTGTTTTTT	TRBV29-1	TRBJ2-2	many	TRBD2
CASSGTGLYNEQFF	TGTGCCAGCAGCGGGACAGGCCTCTACAATGAGCAGTTCTTC	TRBV12-3/TRBV12-4	TRBJ2-1	.	TRBD1
CASSPDSRGGDQPQHF	TGTGCCAGCAGTCCCGATTCGAGAGGAGGTGATCAGCCCCAGCATTTT	TRBV3-2	TRBJ1-5	.	.
CASSSADKNTEAFF	TGTGCCAGCAGTTCGGCAGACAAGAACACTGAAGCTTTCTTT	TRBV12-3/TRBV12-4	TRBJ1-1	many	.
CASSGGQGPYNEQFF	TGTGCCAGCAGCGGGGGACAGGGACCCTACAATGAGCAGTTCTTC	TRBV9	TRBJ2-1	.	TRBD1
CASSPRQLNTEAFF	TGTGCCAGCAGCCCTCGACAGCTGAACACTGAAGCTTTCTTT	TRBV14	TRBJ1-1	.	.
CSVKRPGAGYGYTF	TGCAGCGTGAAAAGGCCCGGAGCCGGCTATGGCTACACCTTC	TRBV29-1	TRBJ1-2	few	.
CASSSQTSGGTGELFF	TGTGCCAGCAGCTCCCAGACTAGCGGGGGCACCGGGGAGCTGTTTTTT	TRBV11-2	TRBJ2-2	.	TRBD2
CASSLEGSGVYEQYF	TGTGCCAGCAGTTTAGAGGGCAGCGGGGTGTACGAGCAGTACTTC	TRBV27	TRBJ2-7	.	TRBD2
CASSPPTGSEETQYF	TGTGCCAGCAGCCCTCCGACAGGATCGGAAGAGACCCAGTACTTC	TRBV7-9	TRBJ2-5	.	.
CASSPRPEHEQYF	TGTGCCAGCAGCCCCCGCCCCGAACACGAGCAGTACTTC	TRBV11-2	TRBJ2-7	.	.
CASSVDAGSVGFTEAFF	TGTGCCAGCAGCGTAGACGCAGGTTCGGTAGGCTTCACTGAAGCTTTCTTT	TRBV9	TRBJ1-1	.	.
CATSDPLTGGVADTQYF	TGTGCCACCAGTGATCCGTTGACAGGGGGGGTTGCAGATACGCAGTATTTT	TRBV24-1	TRBJ2-3	.	TRBD1
CASSLAAGGDNEQFF	TGTGCCAGCAGCTTAGCGGCGGGGGGGGACAATGAGCAGTTCTTC	TRBV7-6	TRBJ2-1	.	TRBD2
CASSYPEGGDFYNEQFF	TGTGCCAGCAGTTACCCGGAGGGCGGGGATTTCTACAATGAGCAGTTCTTC	TRBV6-2/TRBV6-3	TRBJ2-1	.	.
CASSPPAAAQYF	TGTGCCAGCAGCCCCCCGGCGGCGGCCCAGTACTTC	TRBV12-3/TRBV12-4	TRBJ2-5	.	.
CASSPAPWEQYF	TGTGCCAGCAGCCCCGCGCCGTGGGAGCAGTACTTC	TRBV7-9	TRBJ2-7	few	.
CASSPGGGSYNEQFF	TGTGCCAGCAGCCCGGGAGGGGGCTCCTACAATGAGCAGTTCTTC	TRBV9	TRBJ2-1	.	TRBD2
CASSFRTGDNEQFF	TGTGCCAGCAGCTTTCGGACAGGGGACAATGAGCAGTTCTTC	TRBV13	TRBJ2-1	few	TRBD1
CASSGGRGTDTQYF	TGTGCCAGCAGCGGGGGGCGAGGCACAGATACGCAGTATTTT	TRBV2	TRBJ2-3	few	.
CASSSDRDRGAYGYTF	TGTGCCAGCAGTTCTGACCGGGACAGGGGAGCCTATGGCTACACCTTC	TRBV6-2/TRBV6-3	TRBJ1-2	few	TRBD1
CASSSGTSLGETQYF	TGTGCCAGCAGTTCGGGGACTAGCCTCGGGGAGACCCAGTACTTC	TRBV6-5	TRBJ2-5	few	TRBD2
CSATTSFSSSYEQYF	TGCAGTGCTACAACAAGTTTCTCTAGCTCCTACGAGCAGTACTTC	TRBV20-1	TRBJ2-7	.	.
CASSPNLGTTSFLLSTDTQYF	TGTGCCAGCAGCCCCAACCTGGGGACTACGTCCTTTCTCCTTAGCACAGATACGCAGTATTTT	TRBV7-9	TRBJ2-3	.	TRBD2
CASSLTGNTIYF	TGTGCCAGCAGCTTAACTGGAAACACCATATATTTT	TRBV7-9	TRBJ1-3	.	.
CASSLLSPEYYNEQFF	TGTGCCAGCAGCTTATTGTCCCCGGAGTACTACAATGAGCAGTTCTTC	TRBV11-2	TRBJ2-1	medium-sized	.
CSARGGSSYEQYF	TGCAGTGCCCGCGGGGGGTCTTCCTACGAGCAGTACTTC	TRBV20-1	TRBJ2-7	.	TRBD2
CASSYGDSHSGANVLTF	TGTGCCAGCAGTTACGGGGACAGTCACTCTGGGGCCAACGTCCTGACTTTC	TRBV6-2/TRBV6-3	TRBJ2-6	.	TRBD1
CATSRVRAWSRDSNQPQHF	TGTGCCACCAGCAGAGTACGAGCGTGGAGCAGGGATAGCAATCAGCCCCAGCATTTT	TRBV15	TRBJ1-5	.	.
CASSQRASLNTEAFF	TGTGCCAGCAGTCAACGAGCCTCCTTGAACACTGAAGCTTTCTTT	TRBV7-6	TRBJ1-1	.	.
CASSSPSRGKNYGYTF	TGTGCCAGCAGTTCCCCCTCCAGGGGAAAAAACTATGGCTACACCTTC	TRBV27	TRBJ1-2	.	.
CASSIGTYIEQFF	TGTGCCAGCAGTATCGGGACATACATTGAGCAGTTCTTC	TRBV6-2/TRBV6-3	TRBJ2-1	.	.
CASSFRGLVYGYTF	TGTGCCAGCAGTTTTAGGGGGCTGGTTTACGGCTACACCTTC	TRBV28	TRBJ1-2	once	TRBD1
CASSLSPGYNEQFF	TGTGCCAGCAGTTTATCGCCGGGCTACAATGAGCAGTTCTTC	TRBV28	TRBJ2-1	few	.
CASSQGQGWTEAFF	TGTGCCAGCAGCCAGGGACAGGGGTGGACTGAAGCTTTCTTT	TRBV7-9	TRBJ1-1	.	TRBD1
CASSLDGPNEQFF	TGTGCCAGCAGCTTGGACGGTCCCAATGAGCAGTTCTTC	TRBV5-8	TRBJ2-1	few	.
CASSWRLAGAYNEQFF	TGCGCCAGCAGCTGGAGACTAGCGGGGGCCTACAATGAGCAGTTCTTC	TRBV5-1	TRBJ2-1	few	TRBD2
CASSLALGSLDSNYGYTF	TGTGCCAGCAGCTTAGCGCTTGGCAGCCTCGATAGCAACTATGGCTACACCTTC	TRBV7-9	TRBJ1-2	.	.